This T cell receptor beta chain is drawn from a study of persistence of HIV-infected CD4 T cells. Across the whole study: Suppressive ART had lasted a median of around eight years.

Comments on this clone: No antigen is known for it.

Trimming at V came to 5 bases and at J to 0 bases, leaving 8 bases not matched to a gene. The CDR3 is made up of 16 amino acids. CDR1 is SEHNR, CDR2 FQNEAQ, per germline (reference sequence). The immunoSEQ assay was version 4, run in survey mode. Sequenced by immunoSEQ multiplex PCR; TCRdb stores in-frame clones only, minus some. The top ten clones hold roughly 1.4% of a sample with about 30,000 clones, roughly three quarters of them seen once. Cells were stimulated with overlapping HIV-1 Gag 15-mer peptides. Responding CD4+ T cells were sorted by upregulation of both CD40 ligand and CD69. Adults with HIV-1 started suppressive ART while chronically infected.

The source material was CD4+ T cells sorted from PBMCs after approximately 20-hour stimulation, sampled from a patient who received antiretroviral therapy. This TCR derives from an adult man with HIV who was CMV-seropositive. The chain is built from TRBV7-9 and TRBJ2-3; 7 nucleotides align to TRBD1. The CDR3 coding sequence is TGTGCCAGCAGCCCCCCCAGGGGGATCAGCACAGATACGCAGTATTTT. Amino acids: CASSPPRGISTDTQYF.